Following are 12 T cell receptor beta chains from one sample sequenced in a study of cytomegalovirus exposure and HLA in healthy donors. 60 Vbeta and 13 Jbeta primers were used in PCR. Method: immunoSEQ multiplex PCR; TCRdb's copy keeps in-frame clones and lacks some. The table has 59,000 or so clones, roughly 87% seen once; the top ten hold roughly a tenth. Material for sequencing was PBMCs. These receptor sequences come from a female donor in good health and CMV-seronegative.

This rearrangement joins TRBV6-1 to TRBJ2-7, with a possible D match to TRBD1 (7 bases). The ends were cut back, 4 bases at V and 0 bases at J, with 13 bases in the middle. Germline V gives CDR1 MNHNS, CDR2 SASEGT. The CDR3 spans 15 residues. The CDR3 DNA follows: TGTGCCAGCAGTGCCTTCAGGGGGGCCTCCTACGAGCAGTACTTC. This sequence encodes CASSAFRGASYEQYF.

DNA for the CDR3: TGTGCCAGCAGCCCAATCCCCGGGACAAAAGCCTACGAGCAGTACTTC. Amino acid sequence: CASSPIPGTKAYEQYF. The rearrangement links TRBV28 to TRBJ2-7, with D possibly TRBD1 on 6 matching bases. V was cut by 6 bases and J by 2 bases, with 20 bases left in between. This CDR3 is built from 16 residues. Germline V gene data show CDR1 as MDHEN and CDR2 as SYDVKM.

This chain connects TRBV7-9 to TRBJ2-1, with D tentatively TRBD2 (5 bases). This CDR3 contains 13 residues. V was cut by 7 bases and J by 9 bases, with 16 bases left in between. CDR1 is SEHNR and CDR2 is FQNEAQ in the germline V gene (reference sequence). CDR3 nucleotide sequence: TGTGCCAGCACCCGAGGGCCAAGCGGTGAGCAGTTCTTC. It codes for CASTRGPSGEQFF.

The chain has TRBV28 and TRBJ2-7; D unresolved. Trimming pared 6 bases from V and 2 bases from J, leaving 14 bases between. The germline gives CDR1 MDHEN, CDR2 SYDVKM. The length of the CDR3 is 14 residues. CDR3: CASRLSGAAYEQYF. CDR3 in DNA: TGTGCCAGCAGGCTCTCCGGAGCCGCCTACGAGCAGTACTTC.

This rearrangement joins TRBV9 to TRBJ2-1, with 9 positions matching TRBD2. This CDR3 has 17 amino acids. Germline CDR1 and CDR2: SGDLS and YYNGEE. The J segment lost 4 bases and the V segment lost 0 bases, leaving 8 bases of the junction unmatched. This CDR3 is CASSVERTSETYNEQFF. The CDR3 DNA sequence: TGTGCCAGCAGCGTAGAAAGGACTAGCGAGACTTACAATGAGCAGTTCTTC.

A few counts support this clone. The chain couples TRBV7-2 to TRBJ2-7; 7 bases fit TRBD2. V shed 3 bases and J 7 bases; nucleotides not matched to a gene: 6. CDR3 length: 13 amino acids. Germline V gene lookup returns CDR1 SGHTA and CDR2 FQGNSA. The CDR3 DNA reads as TGTGCCAGCAGCTTTCCCTTCGGGAGGGAGCAGTACTTC. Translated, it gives CASSFPFGREQYF.

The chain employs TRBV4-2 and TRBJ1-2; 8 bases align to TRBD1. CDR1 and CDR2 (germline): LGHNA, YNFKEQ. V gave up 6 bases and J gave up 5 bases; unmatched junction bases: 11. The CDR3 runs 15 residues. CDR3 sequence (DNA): TGTGCCAGCAGACCTTACTACGACAGGGGTTATGGCTACACCTTC. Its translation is CASRPYYDRGYGYTF.

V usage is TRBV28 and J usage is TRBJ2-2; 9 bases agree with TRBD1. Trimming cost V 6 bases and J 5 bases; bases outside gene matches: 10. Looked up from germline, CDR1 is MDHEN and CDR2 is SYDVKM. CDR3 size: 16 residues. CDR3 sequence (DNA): TGTGCCAGCAGCTACGACGGGACAGGGAGGACCGGGGAGCTGTTTTTT. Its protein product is CASSYDGTGRTGELFF.

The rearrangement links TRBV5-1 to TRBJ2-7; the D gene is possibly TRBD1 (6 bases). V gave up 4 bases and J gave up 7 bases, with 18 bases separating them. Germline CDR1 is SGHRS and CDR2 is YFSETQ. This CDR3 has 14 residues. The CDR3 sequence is CASSQSGEVREQYF. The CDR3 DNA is TGCGCCAGCAGCCAATCAGGGGAAGTCAGGGAGCAGTACTTC.

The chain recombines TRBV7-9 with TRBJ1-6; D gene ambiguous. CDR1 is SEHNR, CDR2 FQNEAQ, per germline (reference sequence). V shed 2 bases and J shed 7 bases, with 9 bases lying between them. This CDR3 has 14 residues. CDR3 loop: CASSLRGWNSPLHF. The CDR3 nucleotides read TGTGCCAGCAGCTTAAGAGGTTGGAATTCACCCCTCCACTTT.

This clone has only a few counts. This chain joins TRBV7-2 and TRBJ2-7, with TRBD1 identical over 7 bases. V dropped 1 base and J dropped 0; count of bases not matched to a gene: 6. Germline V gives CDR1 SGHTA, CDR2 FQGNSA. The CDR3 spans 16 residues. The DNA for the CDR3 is TGTGCCAGCAGCTTAGGTCTCAGGGGGAGCTCCTACGAGCAGTACTTC. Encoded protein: CASSLGLRGSSYEQYF.

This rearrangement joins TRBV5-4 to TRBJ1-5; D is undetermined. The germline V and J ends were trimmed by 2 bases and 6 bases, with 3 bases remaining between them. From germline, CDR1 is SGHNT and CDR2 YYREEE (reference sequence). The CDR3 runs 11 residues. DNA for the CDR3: TGTGCCAGCAGCTTTCTTCAGCCCCAGCATTTT. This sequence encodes CASSFLQPQHF.